This T cell receptor (beta chain) stems from a study of blood T cells in healthy people across ages. With a J-beta primer mix and a sample-barcoded 5' primer, a second PCR ran roughly 7 to 11 cycles. TCRdb redid the calling of the 5' RACE reads with MiXCR, one entry per CDR3 protein. There are 1.2 million to 1.5 million distinct CDR3 sequences in the sample; 42% occur only once, and roughly 7.9% lies in the top ten. A single count supports this clonotype. In each sample, at least 6.5 million PBMCs were isolated. This TCR was recovered from a woman aged 18-29 years in good health. Sequencing was carried out using blood.

For the CDR3, the DNA is TGTGCCAGCAACCAAAAGCGGGAGGGAGTCTACGAGCAGTACTTC. This gives the protein CASNQKREGVYEQYF. The chain couples TRBV11-2 to TRBJ2-7; 10 positions match TRBD2. Per germline, CDR1 SGHAT and CDR2 FQNNGV. The V gene end was trimmed by 7 bases and the J gene end by 3 bases; junction bases not matched to a gene: 9. The CDR3 loop spans 15 amino acids.